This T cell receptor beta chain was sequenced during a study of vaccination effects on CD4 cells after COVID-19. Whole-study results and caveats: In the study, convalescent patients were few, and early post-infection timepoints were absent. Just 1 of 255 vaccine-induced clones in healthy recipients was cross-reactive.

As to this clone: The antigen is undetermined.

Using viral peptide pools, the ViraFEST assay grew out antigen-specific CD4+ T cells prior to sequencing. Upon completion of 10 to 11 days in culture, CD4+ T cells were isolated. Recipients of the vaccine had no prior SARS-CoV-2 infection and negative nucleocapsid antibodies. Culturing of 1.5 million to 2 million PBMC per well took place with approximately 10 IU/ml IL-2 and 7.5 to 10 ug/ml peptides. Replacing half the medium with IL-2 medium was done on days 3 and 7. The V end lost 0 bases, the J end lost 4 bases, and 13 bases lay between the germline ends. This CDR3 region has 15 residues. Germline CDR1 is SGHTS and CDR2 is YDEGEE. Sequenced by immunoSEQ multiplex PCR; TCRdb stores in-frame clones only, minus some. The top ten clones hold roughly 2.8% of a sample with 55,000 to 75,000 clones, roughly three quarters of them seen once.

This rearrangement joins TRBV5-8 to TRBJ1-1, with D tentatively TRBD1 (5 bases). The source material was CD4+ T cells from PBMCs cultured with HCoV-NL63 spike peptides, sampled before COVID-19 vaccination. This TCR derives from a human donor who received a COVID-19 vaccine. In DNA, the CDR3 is TGTGCCAGCAGCTTGGCTGCAGGGTGGGTCACTGAAGCTTTCTTT. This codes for CASSLAAGWVTEAFF.